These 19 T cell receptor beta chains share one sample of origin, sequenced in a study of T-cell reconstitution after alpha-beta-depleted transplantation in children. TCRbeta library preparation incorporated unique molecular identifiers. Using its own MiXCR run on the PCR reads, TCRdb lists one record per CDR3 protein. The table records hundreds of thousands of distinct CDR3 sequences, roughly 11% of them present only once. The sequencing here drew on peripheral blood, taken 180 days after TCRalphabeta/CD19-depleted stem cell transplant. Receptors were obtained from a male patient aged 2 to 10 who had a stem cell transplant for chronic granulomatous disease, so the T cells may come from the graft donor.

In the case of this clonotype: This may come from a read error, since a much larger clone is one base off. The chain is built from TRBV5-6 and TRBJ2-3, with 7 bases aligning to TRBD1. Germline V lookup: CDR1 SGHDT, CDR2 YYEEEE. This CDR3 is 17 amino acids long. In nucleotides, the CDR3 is TGTGCCAGCAGCTTGGGACCTGGACAGGACCTCACAGATACGCAGTGTTTT. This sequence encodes CASSLGPGQDLTDTQCF.

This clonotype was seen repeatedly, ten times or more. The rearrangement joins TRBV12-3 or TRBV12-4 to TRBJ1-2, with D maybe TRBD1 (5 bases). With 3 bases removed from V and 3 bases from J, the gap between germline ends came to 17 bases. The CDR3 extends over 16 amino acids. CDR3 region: CASSLSGASHYYGYTF. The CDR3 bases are TGTGCCAGCAGTTTGTCCGGGGCCAGCCATTACTATGGCTACACCTTC.

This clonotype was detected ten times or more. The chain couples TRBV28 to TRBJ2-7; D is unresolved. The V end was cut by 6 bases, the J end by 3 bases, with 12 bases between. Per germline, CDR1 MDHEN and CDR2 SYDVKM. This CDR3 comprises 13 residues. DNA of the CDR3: TGTGCCAGCAGGCCCGCTCCGATCTACGAGCAGTACTTC. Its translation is CASRPAPIYEQYF.

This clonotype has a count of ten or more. DNA for the CDR3: TGTGCCAGTAGTATCTGGGGACAGAATTCACCCCTCCACTTT. Its translation: CASSIWGQNSPLHF. This chain uses TRBV19 with TRBJ1-6; 7 bases match TRBD1. There are 14 residues in the CDR3. V was pared by 3 bases and J by 7 bases, with 3 bases of the junction left unmatched. Per the germline V gene, CDR1 is LNHDA and CDR2 is SQIVND (reference sequence).

CDR3 region: CASSLQQTGYGYTF. The CDR3 DNA reads TGTGCCAGCAGCTTACAACAGACCGGCTATGGCTACACCTTC. The chain has TRBV7-9 and TRBJ1-2; D gene ambiguous. V lost 2 bases to trimming and J lost 4 bases, with 11 bases between them. Germline V CDR1 and CDR2: SEHNR, FQNEAQ (reference sequence). The CDR3 runs to 14 residues.

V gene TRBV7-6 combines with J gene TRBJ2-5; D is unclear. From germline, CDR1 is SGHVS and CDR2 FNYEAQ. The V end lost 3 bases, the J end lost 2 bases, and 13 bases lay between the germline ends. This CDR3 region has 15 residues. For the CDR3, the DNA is TGTGCCAGCAGCTTTGGGCCGACCGAGCAAGAGACCCAGTACTTC. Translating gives CASSFGPTEQETQYF.

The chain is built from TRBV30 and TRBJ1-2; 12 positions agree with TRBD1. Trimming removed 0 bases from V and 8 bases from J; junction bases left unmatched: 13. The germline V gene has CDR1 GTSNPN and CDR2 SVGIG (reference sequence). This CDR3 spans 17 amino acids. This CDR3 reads CAWSVWGQGALGAGYTF. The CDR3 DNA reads TGTGCCTGGAGTGTTTGGGGACAGGGGGCGCTAGGAGCCGGCTACACCTTC.

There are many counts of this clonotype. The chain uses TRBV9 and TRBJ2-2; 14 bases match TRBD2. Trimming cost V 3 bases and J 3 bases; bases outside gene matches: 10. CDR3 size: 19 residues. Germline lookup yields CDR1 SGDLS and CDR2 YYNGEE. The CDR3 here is CASSARDGLAGGDTGELFF. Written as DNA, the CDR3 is TGTGCCAGCAGCGCCAGGGATGGACTAGCGGGGGGAGACACCGGGGAGCTGTTTTTT.

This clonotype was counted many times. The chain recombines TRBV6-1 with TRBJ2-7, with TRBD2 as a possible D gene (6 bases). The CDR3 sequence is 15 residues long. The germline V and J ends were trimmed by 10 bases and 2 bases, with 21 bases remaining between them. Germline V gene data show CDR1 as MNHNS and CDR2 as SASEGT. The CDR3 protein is CATKRDSSSPYEQYF. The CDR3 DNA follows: TGTGCCACGAAACGGGACTCTAGTAGTCCCTACGAGCAGTACTTC.

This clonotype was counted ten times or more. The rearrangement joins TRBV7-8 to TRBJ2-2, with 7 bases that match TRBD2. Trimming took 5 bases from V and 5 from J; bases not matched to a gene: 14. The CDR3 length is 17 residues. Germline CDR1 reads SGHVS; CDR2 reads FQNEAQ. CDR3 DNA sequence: TGTGCCAGCAGCCTCAAGCGGGACCTTTTTCGGACCGGGGAGCTGTTTTTT. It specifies CASSLKRDLFRTGELFF.

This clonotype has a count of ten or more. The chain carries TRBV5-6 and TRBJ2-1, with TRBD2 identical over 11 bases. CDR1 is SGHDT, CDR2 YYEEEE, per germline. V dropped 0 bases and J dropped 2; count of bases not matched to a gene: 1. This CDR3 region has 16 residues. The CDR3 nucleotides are TGTGCCAGCAGCTTGGTACTAGCGGGGGCCTACAATGAGCAGTTCTTC. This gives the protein CASSLVLAGAYNEQFF.

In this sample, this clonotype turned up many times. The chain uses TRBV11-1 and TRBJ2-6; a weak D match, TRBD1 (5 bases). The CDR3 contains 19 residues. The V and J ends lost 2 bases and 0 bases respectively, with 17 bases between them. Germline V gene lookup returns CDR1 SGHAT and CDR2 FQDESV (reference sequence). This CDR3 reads CASSLLGQGKRSGANVLTF. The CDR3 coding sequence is TGTGCCAGCAGCTTACTTGGGCAGGGAAAACGCTCTGGGGCCAACGTCCTGACTTTC.

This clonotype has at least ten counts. The DNA of the CDR3 is TGCAGTGCTATTGGCGGTCCTGATCAGCCCCAGCATTTT. This sequence encodes CSAIGGPDQPQHF. The rearrangement uses TRBV20-1 and TRBJ1-5; D unresolved. From germline, CDR1 is DFQATT and CDR2 SNEGSKA (reference sequence). V lost 4 bases and J 5 bases, leaving 12 bases between the germline ends. The CDR3 extends over 13 amino acids.

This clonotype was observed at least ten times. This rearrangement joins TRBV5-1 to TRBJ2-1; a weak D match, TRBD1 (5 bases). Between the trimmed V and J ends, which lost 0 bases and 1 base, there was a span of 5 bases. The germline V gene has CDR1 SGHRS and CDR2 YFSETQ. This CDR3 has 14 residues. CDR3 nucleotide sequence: TGCGCCAGCAGCTTGGGACAGTCCTACAATGAGCAGTTCTTC. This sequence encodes CASSLGQSYNEQFF.

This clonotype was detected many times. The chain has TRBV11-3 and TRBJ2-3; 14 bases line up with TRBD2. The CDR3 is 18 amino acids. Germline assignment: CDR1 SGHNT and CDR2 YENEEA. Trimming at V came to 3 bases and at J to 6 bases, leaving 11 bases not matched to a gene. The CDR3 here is CASSFYPGLAGVPDTQYF. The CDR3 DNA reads TGTGCCAGCAGCTTTTACCCGGGACTAGCGGGAGTTCCGGATACGCAGTATTTT.

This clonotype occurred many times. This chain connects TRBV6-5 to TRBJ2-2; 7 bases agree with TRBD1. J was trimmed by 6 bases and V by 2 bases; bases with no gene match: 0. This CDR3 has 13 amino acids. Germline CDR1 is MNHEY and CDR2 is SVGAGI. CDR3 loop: CASSYTGAGELFF. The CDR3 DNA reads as TGTGCCAGCAGTTACACAGGGGCCGGGGAGCTGTTTTTT.

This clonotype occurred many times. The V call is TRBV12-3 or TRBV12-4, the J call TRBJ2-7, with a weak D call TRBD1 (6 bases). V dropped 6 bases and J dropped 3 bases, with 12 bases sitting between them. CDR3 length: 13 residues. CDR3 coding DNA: TGTGCCAGCAGCCCGGACAGCCACTACGAGCAGTACTTC. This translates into CASSPDSHYEQYF.

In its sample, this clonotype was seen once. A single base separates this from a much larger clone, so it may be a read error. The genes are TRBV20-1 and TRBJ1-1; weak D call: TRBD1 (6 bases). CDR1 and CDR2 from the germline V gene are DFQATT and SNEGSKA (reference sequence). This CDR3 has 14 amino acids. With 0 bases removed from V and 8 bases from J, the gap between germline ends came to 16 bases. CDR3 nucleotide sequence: TGCAGTGCTAGAGATCGGGCACCAGGGGACGAAGCTTTCTTT. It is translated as CSARDRAPGDEAFF.

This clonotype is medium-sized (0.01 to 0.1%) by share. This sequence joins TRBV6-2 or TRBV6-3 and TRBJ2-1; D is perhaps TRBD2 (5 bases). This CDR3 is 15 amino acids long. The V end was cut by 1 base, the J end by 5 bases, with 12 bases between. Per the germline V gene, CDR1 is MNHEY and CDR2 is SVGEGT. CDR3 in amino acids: CASSYWGNGNNEQFF. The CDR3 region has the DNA TGTGCCAGCAGTTACTGGGGAAACGGGAACAATGAGCAGTTCTTC.